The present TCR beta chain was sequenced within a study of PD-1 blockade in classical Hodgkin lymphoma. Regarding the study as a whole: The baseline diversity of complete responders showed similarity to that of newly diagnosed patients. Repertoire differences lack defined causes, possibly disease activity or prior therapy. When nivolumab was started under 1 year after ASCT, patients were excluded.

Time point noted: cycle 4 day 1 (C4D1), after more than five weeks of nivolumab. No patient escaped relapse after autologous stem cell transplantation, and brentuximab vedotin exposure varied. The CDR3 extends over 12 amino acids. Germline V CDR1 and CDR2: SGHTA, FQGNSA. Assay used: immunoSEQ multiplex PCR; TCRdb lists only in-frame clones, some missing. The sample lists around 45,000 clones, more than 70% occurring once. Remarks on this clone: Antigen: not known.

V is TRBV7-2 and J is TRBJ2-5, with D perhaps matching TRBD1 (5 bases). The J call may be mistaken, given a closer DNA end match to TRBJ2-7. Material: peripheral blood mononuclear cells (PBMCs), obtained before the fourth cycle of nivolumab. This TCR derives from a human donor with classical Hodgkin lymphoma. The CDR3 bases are TGTGCCAGCAGCTCCAGGGACTACGAGCAGTACTTC. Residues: CASSSRDYEQYF.